These 28 T cell receptor beta chains originate from one sample sequenced in a study of blood T cell repertoires in COVID-19. Using immunoSEQ multiplex PCR, the repertoire was profiled, and TCRdb retains in-frame clones only, with some absent. In the table there are 150,000 or so clones, less than 90% of which are singletons. The sequencing sample was made of peripheral blood. The receptors derive from a man aged 18 to 29 with active or convalescent COVID-19.

The rearrangement links TRBV28 to TRBJ2-7; D is ambiguous. The CDR3 consists of 14 residues. Germline V lookup: CDR1 MDHEN, CDR2 SYDVKM. V gave up 8 bases and J gave up 1 base, with 15 bases separating them. In DNA form, the CDR3 reads TGTGCCAGCTCCGAGGTGATTAAATCCTACGAGCAGTACTTC. This sequence encodes CASSEVIKSYEQYF.

The rearrangement uses TRBV6-5 and TRBJ1-3; 7 positions agree with TRBD1. Per germline, CDR1 MNHEY and CDR2 SVGAGI. This CDR3 spans 15 amino acids. The trim removed 6 bases at V and 0 bases at J, leaving 5 bases unmatched. CDR3 loop: CASSIDRVSGNTIYF. Here the CDR3 DNA reads TGTGCCAGCAGCATAGACAGGGTCTCTGGAAACACCATATATTTT.

The chain carries TRBV5-4 and TRBJ1-2; unclear D gene. V dropped 0 bases and J dropped 2 bases, with 8 bases sitting between them. Germline V lookup: CDR1 SGHNT, CDR2 YYREEE (reference sequence). CDR3 size: 14 residues. CDR3 sequence (DNA): TGTGCCAGCAGCTTGGGCTCGCGGAACTATGGCTACACCTTC. Translated, it gives CASSLGSRNYGYTF.

The V and J genes are TRBV5-1 and TRBJ2-3; maybe TRBD2 (5 bases). V dropped 4 bases and J dropped 2 bases, with 11 bases sitting between them. The CDR3 is made up of 14 amino acids. Looked up from germline, CDR1 is SGHRS and CDR2 is YFSETQ. CDR3 nucleotides: TGCGCCAGCAGCCGGGCTAGCCCCACAGATACGCAGTATTTT. It yields the protein CASSRASPTDTQYF. Using reference TRBV5-1 and TRBJ2-3 for the parts outside the CDR3, the full variable domain is KAGVTQTPRYLIKTRGQQVTLSCSPISGHRSVSWYQQTPGQGLQFLFEYFSETQRNKGNFPGRFSGRQFSNSRSEMNVSTLELGDSALYLCASSRASPTDTQYFGPGTRLTVL.

The J gene is TRBJ2-1, the V gene TRBV4-3; TRBD1 is a possible D gene (5 bases). Germline CDR1 is LGHNA and CDR2 is YSLEER. This CDR3 contains 15 residues. V lost 3 bases, J lost 0 bases, and 9 bases lay in between. Written as DNA, the CDR3 is TGCGCCAGCAGCCAGGACAAAGGCTCCTACAATGAGCAGTTCTTC. This translates into CASSQDKGSYNEQFF.

The chain combines TRBV6-5 with TRBJ1-2; the D is unclear. This CDR3 region has 13 residues. Germline CDR1 is MNHEY and CDR2 is SVGAGI. Trimming shortened V by 5 bases and J by 5 bases, and 12 bases separated the two germline ends. The DNA for the CDR3 is TGTGCCAGCAGTAGAGGCCTTGGGTATGGCTACACCTTC. It specifies CASSRGLGYGYTF.

This chain uses TRBV27 with TRBJ2-3, with D maybe TRBD2 (5 bases). Germline assignment: CDR1 MNHEY and CDR2 SMNVEV (reference sequence). V lost 6 bases and J lost 6, with 10 bases in between. The CDR3 is 12 residues long. The CDR3 loop reads CASSLDWDTQYF. The CDR3 DNA is TGTGCCAGCAGCCTGGACTGGGATACGCAGTATTTT.

The chain joins TRBV4-3 to TRBJ2-7; 8 bases match TRBD2. V shed 1 base, J shed 3 bases, and the junction held 8 bases outside the gene matches. Germline V lookup: CDR1 LGHNA, CDR2 YSLEER. The CDR3 runs to 16 residues. As DNA, the CDR3 is TGCGCCAGCAGCCAAGGGGGCCCGGGAGGGCTCTACGAGCAGTACTTC. It yields the protein CASSQGGPGGLYEQYF.

The rearrangement joins TRBV27 to TRBJ2-4, with TRBD1 matching over 7 bases. Germline V gives CDR1 MNHEY, CDR2 SMNVEV (reference sequence). V gave up 5 bases and J gave up 8 bases; unmatched junction bases: 3. This CDR3 contains 12 residues. CDR3 coding DNA: TGTGCCAGCAGTCGACAGGGTGACATTCAGTACTTC. It yields the protein CASSRQGDIQYF.

The chain carries TRBV2 and TRBJ1-2; 9 nucleotides match TRBD1. The CDR3 length is 15 residues. Germline-derived CDR1 and CDR2 are SNHLY and FYNNEI. The J segment lost 6 bases and the V segment lost 7 bases, leaving 12 bases of the junction unmatched. The CDR3 protein is CASNGQGIGGDGYTF. CDR3 DNA sequence: TGTGCCAGCAATGGACAGGGGATCGGTGGGGATGGCTACACCTTC.

This chain links TRBV18 with TRBJ1-1, with D hard to call. V was shortened by 3 bases and J by 7 bases, with 21 bases between the two germline ends. Looked up from germline, CDR1 is KGHSH and CDR2 is LQKENI. The CDR3 runs 16 residues. CDR3 DNA sequence: TGTGCCAGCTCACCCCCGGGTACCCGAACAACATTTGAAGCTTTCTTT. The encoded protein is CASSPPGTRTTFEAFF.

The chain joins TRBV6-5 to TRBJ1-1; unclear D gene. Trimming removed 7 bases at V and 5 bases at J, with 14 bases between. This CDR3 has 13 amino acids. Germline CDR1 and CDR2: MNHEY and SVGAGI. CDR3 sequence (DNA): TGTGCCAGCACCAAGGAGGCCGGGACTGAAGCTTTCTTT. It is translated as CASTKEAGTEAFF.

This sequence joins TRBV2 and TRBJ2-1; 8 bases map to TRBD2. In germline, CDR1 is SNHLY, CDR2 FYNNEI. The CDR3 extends over 16 amino acids. Losses at the gene ends were 4 bases for V and 0 bases for J; bases not matched to a gene: 5. The CDR3 is CASSGYSGISYNEQFF. The CDR3 nucleotides read TGTGCCAGCAGTGGCTATAGCGGGATCTCCTACAATGAGCAGTTCTTC.

The rearrangement links TRBV6-2 or TRBV6-3 to TRBJ2-4, with D possibly matching TRBD2 (5 bases). The CDR3 consists of 16 residues. Looked up from germline, CDR1 is MNHEY and CDR2 is SVGEGT. Trimming took off 2 bases at V and 3 bases at J, with 14 bases between the two ends. CDR3 region: CASSYMRDFDKNIQYF. In DNA form, the CDR3 reads TGTGCCAGCAGTTACATGAGGGATTTTGACAAAAACATTCAGTACTTC.

As DNA, the CDR3 is TGCGCCAGCAGCCAAAGACTAGTGGATGAGCAGTTCTTC. Translated: CASSQRLVDEQFF. V usage is TRBV4-3 and J usage is TRBJ2-1; D is perhaps TRBD2 (6 bases). The V gene lost 2 bases and the J gene lost 8 bases, with 10 bases spanning the gap. Germline lookup yields CDR1 LGHNA and CDR2 YSLEER. CDR3 length equals 13 residues.

This sequence joins TRBV6-1 and TRBJ1-5; D might be TRBD1 (6 bases). The CDR3 runs 15 residues. Between the trimmed V and J ends, which lost 2 bases and 3 bases, there was a span of 11 bases. Per germline, CDR1 MNHNS and CDR2 SASEGT. CDR3 sequence (DNA): TGTGCCAGCAGTGAACGGACAGATTACAATCAGCCCCAGCATTTT. Its translation is CASSERTDYNQPQHF.

The V call is TRBV19, the J call TRBJ2-7, with D possibly being TRBD1 (6 bases). Germline CDR1 and CDR2: LNHDA and SQIVND (reference sequence). V was trimmed by 3 bases and J by 2 bases, leaving 11 bases between them. This CDR3 has 14 amino acids. The CDR3 loop is CASSIGTSAYEQYF. In DNA, the CDR3 is TGTGCCAGTAGTATCGGGACAAGTGCCTACGAGCAGTACTTC.

The chain couples TRBV5-5 to TRBJ2-7; D gene uncertain. From germline, CDR1 is SGHKS and CDR2 YYEKEE (reference sequence). This CDR3 is built from 14 residues. The V gene lost 4 bases and the J gene lost 3 bases, with 14 bases spanning the gap. CDR3 DNA: TGTGCCAGCAGCGGGCAGGTTAGGAACTACGAGCAGTACTTC. Translating gives CASSGQVRNYEQYF.

The chain combines TRBV23-1 with TRBJ2-5, with D possibly being TRBD1 (6 bases). TRBV23-1 is classed as an ORF, of uncertain function. CDR3 length: 16 amino acids. The germline V and J ends were trimmed by 6 bases and 2 bases, with 19 bases remaining between them. Here the CDR3 DNA reads TGCGCCAGCAGGCCGTGGGGACACCAGCAACAAGAGACCCAGTACTTC. Its protein is CASRPWGHQQQETQYF.

The gene calls are TRBV9 and TRBJ2-1; the D is unclear. This CDR3 spans 12 amino acids. Germline assignment: CDR1 SGDLS and CDR2 YYNGEE. Trimming cost V 3 bases and J 10 bases, with 11 bases left between them. The DNA for the CDR3 is TGTGCCAGCAGCGGGGCCGGTCAAGAGCAGTTCTTC. Its translation: CASSGAGQEQFF.

The chain carries TRBV9 and TRBJ2-7, with 7 bases fitting TRBD1. This CDR3 region has 17 residues. With 0 bases clipped from V and 3 bases from J, the junction kept 12 bases outside the gene matches. The germline V gene has CDR1 SGDLS and CDR2 YYNGEE. CDR3 protein: CASSVGQGVTGNYEQYF. Here the CDR3 DNA reads TGTGCCAGCAGCGTAGGCCAAGGGGTGACAGGGAACTACGAGCAGTACTTC.

This chain uses TRBV6-5 with TRBJ2-3, with D uncertain. CDR1 and CDR2 (germline): MNHEY, SVGAGI. Trimming cost V 8 bases and J 5 bases, with 8 bases left between them. This CDR3 comprises 11 residues. CDR3 amino acids: CASRRRDTQYF. In DNA, the CDR3 is TGTGCCAGCCGACGGAGAGATACGCAGTATTTT.

This sequence joins TRBV6-2 or TRBV6-3 and TRBJ2-1; D unresolved. This CDR3 comprises 11 residues. V lost 4 bases to trimming and J lost 6 bases, with 4 bases between them. Per germline, CDR1 MNHEY and CDR2 SVGEGT. The DNA of the CDR3 is TGTGCCAGCAGTTCAATCAATGAGCAGTTCTTC. Protein: CASSSINEQFF.

The rearrangement links TRBV5-6 to TRBJ2-7; 12 bases agree with TRBD2. CDR1 and CDR2 (germline): SGHDT, YYEEEE. The CDR3 loop spans 15 amino acids. The V segment lost 2 bases and the J segment 3 bases; nucleotides outside the gene matches: 3. The CDR3 protein is CASSLKTSGGYEQYF. The CDR3 coding sequence is TGTGCCAGCAGCTTAAAGACTAGCGGGGGCTACGAGCAGTACTTC.

The chain is built from TRBV19 and TRBJ2-7, with unresolved D. The germline V and J ends were trimmed by 6 bases and 0 bases, with 15 bases remaining between them. The V gene's germline CDR1 is LNHDA and CDR2 SQIVND (reference sequence). This CDR3 has 15 amino acids. CDR3 loop: CASSPTRILSYEQYF. The CDR3 nucleotides read TGTGCCAGTAGCCCGACAAGGATTCTCTCCTACGAGCAGTACTTC.

The chain is built from TRBV7-2 and TRBJ2-1; 11 nucleotides line up with TRBD2. J lost 6 bases, V lost 1 base, and 2 bases had no gene match. The germline CDR1 and CDR2 sequences are SGHTA and FQGNSA. There are 15 residues in the CDR3. CDR3 in amino acids: CASSLGTSGSNEQFF. CDR3 nucleotides: TGTGCCAGCAGCTTAGGCACTAGCGGGAGCAATGAGCAGTTCTTC.

This clone showed up just once. J is TRBJ1-2 and V is TRBV30; maybe TRBD1 (6 bases). The CDR3 length is 15 residues. Germline loops: CDR1 GTSNPN, CDR2 SVGIG (reference sequence). V dropped 1 base and J dropped 0 bases, with 12 bases sitting between them. In DNA form, the CDR3 reads TGTGCCTGGAGTGAAGGGGGTGATTCTAACTATGGCTACACCTTC. Translated: CAWSEGGDSNYGYTF.

The rearrangement joins TRBV4-1 to TRBJ1-6; weak D call: TRBD1 (5 bases). The V and J ends lost 1 base and 7 bases respectively, with 11 bases between them. Germline V gene lookup returns CDR1 MGHRA and CDR2 YSYEKL. The CDR3 runs to 15 residues. This chain's CDR3 is CASSQVPGQNSPLHF. CDR3 nucleotide sequence: TGCGCCAGCAGCCAAGTTCCAGGACAAAATTCACCCCTCCACTTT.